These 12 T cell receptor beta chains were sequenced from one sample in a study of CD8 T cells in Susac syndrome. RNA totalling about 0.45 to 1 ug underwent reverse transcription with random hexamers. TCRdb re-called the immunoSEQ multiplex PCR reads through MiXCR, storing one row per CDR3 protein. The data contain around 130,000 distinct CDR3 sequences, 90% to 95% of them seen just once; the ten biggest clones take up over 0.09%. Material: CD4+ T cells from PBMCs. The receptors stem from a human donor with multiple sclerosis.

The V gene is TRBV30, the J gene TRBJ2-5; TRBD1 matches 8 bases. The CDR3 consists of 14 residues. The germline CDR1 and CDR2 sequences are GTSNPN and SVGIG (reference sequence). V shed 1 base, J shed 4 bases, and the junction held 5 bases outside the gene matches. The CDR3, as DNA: TGTGCCTGGAGTGGACAGGGGTTGGGAGAGACCCAGTACTTC. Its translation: CAWSGQGLGETQYF.

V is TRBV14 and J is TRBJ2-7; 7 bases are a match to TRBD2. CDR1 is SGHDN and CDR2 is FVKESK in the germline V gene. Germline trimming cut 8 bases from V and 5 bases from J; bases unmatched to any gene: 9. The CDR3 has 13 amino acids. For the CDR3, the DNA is TGTGCCAGCCGACGGGCGGGAGTCCACGAGCAGTACTTC. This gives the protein CASRRAGVHEQYF.

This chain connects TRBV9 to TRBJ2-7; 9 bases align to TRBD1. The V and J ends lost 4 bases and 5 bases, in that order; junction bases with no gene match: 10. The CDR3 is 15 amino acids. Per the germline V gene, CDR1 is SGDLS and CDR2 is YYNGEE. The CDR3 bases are TGTGCCAGCAGCCCCAGAACAGGGGGCTTCGACGAGCAGTACTTC. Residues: CASSPRTGGFDEQYF.

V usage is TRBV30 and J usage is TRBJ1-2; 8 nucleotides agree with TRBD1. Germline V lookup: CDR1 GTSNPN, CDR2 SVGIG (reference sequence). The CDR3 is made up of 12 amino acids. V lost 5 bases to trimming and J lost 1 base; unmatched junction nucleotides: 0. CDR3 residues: CAWGQGNYGYTF. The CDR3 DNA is TGTGCCTGGGGACAGGGTAACTATGGCTACACCTTC. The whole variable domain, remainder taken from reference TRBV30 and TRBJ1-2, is SQTIHQWPATLVQPVGSPLSLECTVEGTSNPNLYWYRQAAGRGLQLLFYSVGIGQISSEVPQNLSASRPQDRQFILSSKKLLLSDSGFYLCAWGQGNYGYTFGSGTRLTVV.

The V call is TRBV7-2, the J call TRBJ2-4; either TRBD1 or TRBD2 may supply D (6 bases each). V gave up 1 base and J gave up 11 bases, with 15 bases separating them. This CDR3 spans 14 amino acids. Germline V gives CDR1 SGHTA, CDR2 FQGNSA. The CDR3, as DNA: TGTGCCAGCAGCTTAGGAATTCAAGGGGGGTTTCAGTACTTC. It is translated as CASSLGIQGGFQYF.

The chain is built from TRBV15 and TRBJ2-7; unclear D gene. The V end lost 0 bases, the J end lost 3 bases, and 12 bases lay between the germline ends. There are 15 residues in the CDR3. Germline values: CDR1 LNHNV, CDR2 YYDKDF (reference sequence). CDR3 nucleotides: TGTGCCACCAGCAGAGAGTGGTCAGGAATCTACGAGCAGTACTTC. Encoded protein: CATSREWSGIYEQYF.

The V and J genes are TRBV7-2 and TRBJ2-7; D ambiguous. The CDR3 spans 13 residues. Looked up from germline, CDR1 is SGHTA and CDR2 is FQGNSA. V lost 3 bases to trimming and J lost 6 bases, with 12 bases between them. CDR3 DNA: TGTGCCAGCAGCTTGAGAATATCGGGCGAGCAGTACTTC. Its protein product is CASSLRISGEQYF.

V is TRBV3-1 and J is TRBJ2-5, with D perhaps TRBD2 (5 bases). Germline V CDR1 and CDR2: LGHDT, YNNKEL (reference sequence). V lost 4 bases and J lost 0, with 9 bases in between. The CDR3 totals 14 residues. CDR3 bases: TGTGCCAGCAGCCGTAGGGAGTACCAAGAGACCCAGTACTTC. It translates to CASSRREYQETQYF.

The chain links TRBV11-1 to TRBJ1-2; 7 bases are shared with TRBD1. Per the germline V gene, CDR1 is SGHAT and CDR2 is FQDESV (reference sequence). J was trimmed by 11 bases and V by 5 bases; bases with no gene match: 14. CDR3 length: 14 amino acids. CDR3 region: CASSVNDRDSTYTF. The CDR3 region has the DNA TGTGCCAGCAGCGTCAACGACAGGGACAGTACGTACACCTTC. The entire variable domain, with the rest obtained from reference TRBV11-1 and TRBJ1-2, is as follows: EAEVAQSPRYKITEKSQAVAFWCDPISGHATLYWYRQILGQGPELLVQFQDESVVDDSQLPKDRFSAERLKGVDSTLKIQPAELGDSAMYLCASSVNDRDSTYTFGSGTRLTVV.

The CDR3 is CASSPMREQYF. The CDR3 DNA reads TGTGCCAGCTCACCAATGCGGGAGCAGTACTTC. The rearrangement links TRBV18 to TRBJ2-7, with D unclear. The CDR3 covers 11 residues. V lost 2 bases and J lost 7, with 6 bases in between. Germline assignment: CDR1 KGHSH and CDR2 LQKENI.

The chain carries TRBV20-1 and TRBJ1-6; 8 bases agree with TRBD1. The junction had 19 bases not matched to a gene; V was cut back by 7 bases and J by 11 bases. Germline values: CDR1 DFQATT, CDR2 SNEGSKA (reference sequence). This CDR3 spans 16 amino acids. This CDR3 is CSGTRGDRGFRTPLHF. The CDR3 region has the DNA TGCAGTGGCACCAGGGGTGACAGGGGATTTCGGACACCCCTCCACTTT.

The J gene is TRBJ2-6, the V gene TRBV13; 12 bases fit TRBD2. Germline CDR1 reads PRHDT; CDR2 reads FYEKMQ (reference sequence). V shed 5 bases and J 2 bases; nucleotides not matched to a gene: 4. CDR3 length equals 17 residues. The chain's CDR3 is CASSTLAGGAGANVLTF. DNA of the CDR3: TGTGCCAGCAGCACACTAGCGGGGGGCGCTGGGGCCAACGTCCTGACTTTC.